The 29 T cell receptor beta chains in this list originate from one sample, sequenced in a study of cytomegalovirus exposure and HLA in healthy donors. Use of 60 Vbeta and 13 Jbeta primers characterized the PCR. Clones were sequenced by immunoSEQ multiplex PCR, and TCRdb holds only the in-frame ones, with some missing. This repertoire includes some 120,000 clones. The specimen sequenced was PBMCs. The receptors derive from a young man in good health and CMV-seronegative.

The V and J genes are TRBV5-4 and TRBJ1-6; TRBD1 might be the D (6 bases). The ends were cut back, 0 bases at V and 10 bases at J, with 14 bases in the middle. Looked up from germline, CDR1 is SGHNT and CDR2 is YYREEE (reference sequence). The CDR3 is made up of 15 amino acids. Written as DNA, the CDR3 is TGTGCCAGCAGCTTGGCCTCCCAGGGGCGATCACCCCTCCACTTT. Translation: CASSLASQGRSPLHF.

V is TRBV4-3 and J is TRBJ2-2; D not certain. Germline CDR1 is LGHNA and CDR2 is YSLEER. Trimming cost V 3 bases and J 1 base, with 6 bases left between them. This CDR3 is built from 14 residues. CDR3 coding DNA: TGCGCCAGCAGCCACGTGAGGAACACCGGGGAGCTGTTTTTT. It specifies CASSHVRNTGELFF.

The rearrangement links TRBV18 to TRBJ2-5; maybe TRBD1 (6 bases). With 1 base removed from V and 1 base from J, the gap between germline ends came to 10 bases. The CDR3 contains 15 residues. Germline values: CDR1 KGHSH, CDR2 LQKENI. The CDR3 reads CASSPLGGSQETQYF. In DNA form, the CDR3 reads TGTGCCAGCTCACCACTAGGGGGTTCCCAAGAGACCCAGTACTTC.

V gene TRBV5-1 combines with J gene TRBJ1-2; 9 positions agree with TRBD1. Looked up from germline, CDR1 is SGHRS and CDR2 is YFSETQ. The J segment lost 5 bases and the V segment lost 3 bases, leaving 8 bases of the junction unmatched. The CDR3 is 15 residues long. The CDR3 DNA reads TGCGCCAGCAGCTCATTGGGACAGGGCGGTTATGGCTACACCTTC. It encodes CASSSLGQGGYGYTF.

The rearrangement uses TRBV27 and TRBJ1-2, with 8 bases aligning to TRBD1. Trimming took 7 bases from V and 6 from J; bases not matched to a gene: 22. This CDR3 is 18 amino acids long. Germline CDR1 and CDR2: MNHEY and SMNVEV (reference sequence). The chain's CDR3 is CASNPGRGRGRGEHGYTF. The CDR3 coding sequence is TGTGCCAGCAACCCCGGCCGTGGCAGGGGGCGTGGGGAACATGGCTACACCTTC.

The rearrangement links TRBV6-1 to TRBJ1-5; D perhaps matches TRBD1 (6 bases). CDR1 is MNHNS and CDR2 is SASEGT in the germline V gene. V was pared by 7 bases and J by 10 bases, with 17 bases between. CDR3 length equals 13 residues. CDR3 nucleotides: TGTGCCAGCAAGGGGGGCGGGGGACCACCCCAGCATTTT. Translated: CASKGGGGPPQHF.

The chain joins TRBV5-1 to TRBJ2-7, with TRBD2 matching over 8 bases. CDR1 is SGHRS and CDR2 is YFSETQ in the germline V gene. The CDR3 runs 18 residues. Unmatched junction bases numbered 13, after V lost 0 bases and J lost 2 bases. CDR3 DNA sequence: TGCGCCAGCAGCTTGGTGTTCCGGGGGGGAGATAAAGCCTACGAGCAGTACTTC. The encoded protein is CASSLVFRGGDKAYEQYF.

This chain uses TRBV5-4 with TRBJ2-7; 8 bases are a match to TRBD1. The CDR3 runs to 15 residues. Germline V gene sequence: CDR1 SGHNT, CDR2 YYREEE (reference sequence). With V trimmed by 2 bases and J by 1 base, 5 bases remained unmatched. For the CDR3, the DNA is TGTGCCAGCAGCTTCCGGGACAGGACTTCCTACGAGCAGTACTTC. It specifies CASSFRDRTSYEQYF.

V gene TRBV13 combines with J gene TRBJ2-5; 7 bases are a match to TRBD1. Trimming at V came to 4 bases and at J to 5 bases, leaving 13 bases not matched to a gene. In germline, CDR1 is PRHDT, CDR2 FYEKMQ (reference sequence). The CDR3 spans 16 residues. The CDR3 reads CASSSSNYRGRETQYF. The CDR3 region has the DNA TGTGCCAGCAGCTCCTCAAATTACAGGGGTAGGGAGACCCAGTACTTC.

V and J are TRBV9 and TRBJ1-6; D remains unclear. Germline lookup yields CDR1 SGDLS and CDR2 YYNGEE. The CDR3 has 19 amino acids. V dropped 3 bases and J dropped 1 base, with 20 bases sitting between them. CDR3 amino acids: CASSDSETDPVSYNSPLHF. For the CDR3, the DNA is TGTGCCAGCAGCGACTCAGAAACAGACCCCGTTTCCTATAATTCACCCCTCCACTTT.

The CDR3 spells CASSSQGIRADTQYF. The CDR3 DNA sequence: TGCGCCAGCAGCTCCCAGGGAATTAGGGCAGATACGCAGTATTTT. The chain joins TRBV5-1 to TRBJ2-3, with D possibly TRBD1 on 5 matching bases. The CDR3 is 15 amino acids. Trimming removed 3 bases at V and 4 bases at J, with 15 bases between. Germline CDR1 and CDR2: SGHRS and YFSETQ.

This sequence joins TRBV7-2 and TRBJ1-2; 7 positions agree with TRBD1. Germline CDR1 SGHTA, CDR2 FQGNSA. The CDR3 runs 13 residues. V lost 5 bases to trimming and J lost 2 bases; unmatched junction nucleotides: 2. CDR3 sequence: CASSPTGNYGYTF. The CDR3 DNA reads TGTGCCAGCAGCCCGACAGGGAACTATGGCTACACCTTC. Complete variable domain (other parts from reference TRBV7-2 and TRBJ1-2): GAGVSQSPSNKVTEKGKDVELRCDPISGHTALYWYRQSLGQGLEFLIYFQGNSAPDKSGLPSDRFSAERTGGSVSTLTIQRTQQEDSAVYLCASSPTGNYGYTFGSGTRLTVV.

The chain links TRBV9 to TRBJ2-1; the D is unclear. Trimming removed 0 bases from V and 7 bases from J, with 2 bases in between. CDR1 SGDLS and CDR2 YYNGEE come from the germline V gene. The length of the CDR3 is 11 residues. The CDR3 sequence is CASSVANEQFF. The CDR3 DNA reads as TGTGCCAGCAGCGTAGCTAATGAGCAGTTCTTC.

This chain links TRBV6-5 with TRBJ2-1, with 7 positions matching TRBD1. This CDR3 is 13 amino acids long. The germline gives CDR1 MNHEY, CDR2 SVGAGI. The ends lost 6 bases at V and 7 bases at J; junction bases unmatched: 6. The CDR3 loop reads CASSLDRENEQFF. CDR3 coding DNA: TGTGCCAGCAGCCTCGACAGGGAGAATGAGCAGTTCTTC.

V gene TRBV18 combines with J gene TRBJ2-1, with TRBD2 matching over 8 bases. CDR1 and CDR2 (germline): KGHSH, LQKENI. This CDR3 has 15 amino acids. V shed 0 bases, J shed 6 bases, and the junction held 4 bases outside the gene matches. The CDR3 loop is CASSPPGTRANEQFF. For the CDR3, the DNA is TGTGCCAGCTCACCACCCGGGACTAGGGCCAATGAGCAGTTCTTC. The full variable domain, rest sourced from reference TRBV18 and TRBJ2-1, is NAGVMQNPRHLVRRRGQEARLRCSPMKGHSHVYWYRQLPEEGLKFMVYLQKENIIDESGMPKERFSAEFPKEGPSILRIQQVVRGDSAAYFCASSPPGTRANEQFFGPGTRLTVL.

This sequence joins TRBV11-3 and TRBJ2-3; tentatively, D is TRBD2 (6 bases). CDR3 length: 14 amino acids. Germline assignment: CDR1 SGHNT and CDR2 YENEEA. Trimming removed 5 bases from V and 4 bases from J, with 13 bases in between. CDR3 loop: CASSLGLSSDTQYF. The CDR3 nucleotides read TGTGCCAGCAGCCTGGGACTTAGCTCAGATACGCAGTATTTT.

This rearrangement joins TRBV9 to TRBJ2-2, with D maybe TRBD2 (6 bases). The germline V and J ends were trimmed by 0 bases and 1 base, with 10 bases remaining between them. CDR1 is SGDLS and CDR2 is YYNGEE in the germline V gene. The CDR3 has 16 residues. This chain's CDR3 is CASSVALARNTGELFF. CDR3 bases: TGTGCCAGCAGCGTAGCGCTAGCGAGGAACACCGGGGAGCTGTTTTTT.

The rearrangement joins TRBV5-1 to TRBJ2-7; possibly TRBD2 for D (7 bases). The CDR3 spans 14 residues. The germline gives CDR1 SGHRS, CDR2 YFSETQ. V lost 0 bases to trimming and J lost 4 bases, with 11 bases between them. The chain's CDR3 is CASSLEGGEYEQYF. CDR3 DNA sequence: TGCGCCAGCAGCTTGGAGGGGGGGGAGTACGAGCAGTACTTC.

The CDR3 region has the DNA TGCGCCCCACCCGGGTCCTCCTACGAGCAGTACTTC. This codes for CAPPGSSYEQYF. This chain connects TRBV5-1 to TRBJ2-7; D not resolved. Trimming took 10 bases from V and 0 from J, leaving 11 bases between them. This CDR3 has 12 amino acids. Germline V gene data show CDR1 as SGHRS and CDR2 as YFSETQ. Variable domain in full (rest from reference TRBV5-1 and TRBJ2-7): KAGVTQTPRYLIKTRGQQVTLSCSPISGHRSVSWYQQTPGQGLQFLFEYFSETQRNKGNFPGRFSGRQFSNSRSEMNVSTLELGDSALYLCAPPGSSYEQYFGPGTRLTVT.

V is TRBV5-1 and J is TRBJ2-2; tentatively, D is TRBD1 (6 bases). Trimming took 4 bases from V and 4 from J, leaving 14 bases between them. Looked up from germline, CDR1 is SGHRS and CDR2 is YFSETQ. The CDR3 extends over 15 amino acids. CDR3 coding DNA: TGCGCCAGCAGCCTAAGACAGGCGTCCACCGGGGAGCTGTTTTTT. Amino acid sequence: CASSLRQASTGELFF. Full variable domain (rest looked up from reference TRBV5-1 and TRBJ2-2): KAGVTQTPRYLIKTRGQQVTLSCSPISGHRSVSWYQQTPGQGLQFLFEYFSETQRNKGNFPGRFSGRQFSNSRSEMNVSTLELGDSALYLCASSLRQASTGELFFGEGSRLTVL.

The chain combines TRBV7-2 with TRBJ1-4, with D possibly matching TRBD1 (5 bases). This CDR3 region has 15 residues. CDR1 and CDR2 from the germline V gene are SGHTA and FQGNSA. Trimming pared 1 base from V and 5 bases from J, leaving 11 bases between. In DNA form, the CDR3 reads TGTGCCAGCAGCTTAGGGGGGGACTCCAATGAAAAACTGTTTTTT. It codes for CASSLGGDSNEKLFF. The complete variable domain, with remaining parts taken from reference TRBV7-2 and TRBJ1-4, reads GAGVSQSPSNKVTEKGKDVELRCDPISGHTALYWYRQSLGQGLEFLIYFQGNSAPDKSGLPSDRFSAERTGGSVSTLTIQRTQQEDSAVYLCASSLGGDSNEKLFFGSGTQLSVL.

This chain uses TRBV28 with TRBJ1-6, with TRBD1 identical over 9 bases. This CDR3 comprises 15 residues. CDR1 is MDHEN, CDR2 SYDVKM, per germline. V shed 6 bases, J shed 10 bases, and the junction held 10 bases outside the gene matches. DNA for the CDR3: TGTGCCAGCAGCTCCGGACAGGGGAAAGGGTCACCCCTCCACTTT. As protein: CASSSGQGKGSPLHF.

For the CDR3, the DNA is TGCGCCAGCAGCTGGGGGGTGAACCAAGAGACCCAGTACTTC. Protein: CASSWGVNQETQYF. The chain links TRBV5-1 to TRBJ2-5; TRBD2 is a possible D gene (6 bases). The CDR3 is 14 residues long. The V end was cut by 3 bases, the J end by 0 bases, with 9 bases between. Germline V gene lookup returns CDR1 SGHRS and CDR2 YFSETQ.

The rearrangement uses TRBV7-8 and TRBJ1-2; 9 nucleotides line up with TRBD1. Trimming took 5 bases from V and 6 from J; bases not matched to a gene: 16. Germline V gene sequence: CDR1 SGHVS, CDR2 FQNEAQ. The CDR3 runs to 17 residues. The CDR3 is CASSTRPGTGSEDGYTF. Written as DNA, the CDR3 is TGTGCCAGCAGCACCCGTCCCGGGACAGGGTCAGAGGATGGCTACACCTTC.

The CDR3 loop reads CASSQGGPHGEQYF. The CDR3 DNA sequence: TGTGCCAGCAGCCAAGGAGGTCCCCACGGGGAGCAGTACTTC. The chain links TRBV14 to TRBJ2-7; no reliable D call. The V end was cut by 1 base, the J end by 7 bases, with 14 bases between. The CDR3 totals 14 residues. CDR1 is SGHDN, CDR2 FVKESK, per germline.

The rearrangement joins TRBV18 to TRBJ1-3, with 9 bases that match TRBD1. CDR1 and CDR2 (germline): KGHSH, LQKENI. This CDR3 comprises 18 residues. After removal of 3 bases from V and 2 bases from J, the junction contained 11 bases not matched to a gene. CDR3 DNA sequence: TGTGCCAGCTCACCTTTGGGAGAACAGGGGGCTGCTGGAAACACCATATATTTT. This codes for CASSPLGEQGAAGNTIYF.

The chain combines TRBV6-6 with TRBJ1-4; tentative D call: TRBD1 (5 bases). The CDR3 totals 13 residues. Germline CDR1 is MNHNY and CDR2 is SVGAGI (reference sequence). The V and J ends lost 6 bases and 8 bases respectively, with 13 bases between them. This chain's CDR3 is CASRMTAGEKLFF. The CDR3 DNA follows: TGTGCCAGCAGGATGACAGCAGGAGAAAAACTGTTTTTT.

This chain joins TRBV19 and TRBJ1-2; a weak D match, TRBD1 (5 bases). Per the germline V gene, CDR1 is LNHDA and CDR2 is SQIVND (reference sequence). The V end lost 5 bases, the J end lost 4 bases, and 14 bases lay between the germline ends. The CDR3 length is 14 residues. The CDR3 region is CASSLQGIRYGYTF. CDR3 DNA sequence: TGTGCCAGTAGTCTCCAGGGAATTCGCTATGGCTACACCTTC.

The chain has TRBV12-5 and TRBJ1-1, with 7 positions matching TRBD1. V lost 11 bases and J lost 7; bases outside the gene matches: 16. There are 14 residues in the CDR3. Germline V gives CDR1 LGHNT, CDR2 FRNRAP. The CDR3: CASRGTRAGGEAFF. The CDR3 DNA is TGTGCTTCCAGGGGGACAAGGGCGGGTGGTGAAGCTTTCTTT.